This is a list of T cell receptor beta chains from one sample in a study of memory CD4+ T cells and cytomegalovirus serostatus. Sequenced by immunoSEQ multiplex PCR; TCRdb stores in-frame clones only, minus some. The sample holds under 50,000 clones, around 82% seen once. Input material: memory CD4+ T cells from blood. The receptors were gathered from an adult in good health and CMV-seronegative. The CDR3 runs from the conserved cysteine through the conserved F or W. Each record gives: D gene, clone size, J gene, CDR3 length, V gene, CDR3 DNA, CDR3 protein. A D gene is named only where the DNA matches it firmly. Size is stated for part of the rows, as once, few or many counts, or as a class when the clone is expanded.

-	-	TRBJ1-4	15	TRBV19	TGTGCCAGTAGTGTTCAACGGTCAACTAATGAAAAACTGTTTTTT	CASSVQRSTNEKLFF
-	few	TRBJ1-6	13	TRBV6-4	TGTGCCAGCAGTGACAGGGAGAATTCACCCCTCCACTTT	CASSDRENSPLHF
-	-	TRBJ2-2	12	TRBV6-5	TGTGCCAGCAGTGTGAGGTCCGGGGAGCTGTTTTTT	CASSVRSGELFF
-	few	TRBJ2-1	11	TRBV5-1	TGCGCCAGCAGCGCGCACAATGAGCAGTTCTTC	CASSAHNEQFF
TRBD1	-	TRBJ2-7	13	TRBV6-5	TGTGCTAGTAAGGGACAGGGTCCCTACGAGCAGTACTTC	CASKGQGPYEQYF
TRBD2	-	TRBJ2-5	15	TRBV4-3	TGCGCCAGCAGCCAAGACGCTAGCGGGGGGGAGACCCAGTACTTC	CASSQDASGGETQYF
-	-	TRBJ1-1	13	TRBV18	TGTGCCAGCTCACCGGGTCTTGGAGGTGAAGCTTTCTTT	CASSPGLGGEAFF
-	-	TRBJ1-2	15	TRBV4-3	TGCGCCAGCAGCCAAGATCGAGGGGTTGGCTCCGGCTACACCTTC	CASSQDRGVGSGYTF
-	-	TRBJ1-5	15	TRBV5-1	TGCGCCAGCAGCTTGGTCCCCGACCTCGGCCAGCCCCAGCATTTT	CASSLVPDLGQPQHF
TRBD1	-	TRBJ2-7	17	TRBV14	TGTGCCAGCAGCCAGGTCCTTTGGGGACAGGGGGACTACGAGCAGTACTTC	CASSQVLWGQGDYEQYF
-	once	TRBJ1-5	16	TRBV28	TGTGCCAGCAGCCCCCCCCAGGGAGCAGGAGATCAGCCCCAGCATTTT	CASSPPQGAGDQPQHF
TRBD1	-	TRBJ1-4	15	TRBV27	TGTGCCAGCAGTTTAGGGAACAGGGGTAATGAAAAACTGTTTTTT	CASSLGNRGNEKLFF
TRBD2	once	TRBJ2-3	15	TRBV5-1	TGCGCCAGCCAGCTTGGGGGGGGTTCCACAGATACGCAGTATTTT	CASQLGGGSTDTQYF
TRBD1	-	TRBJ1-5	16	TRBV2	TGTGCCAGCCTGAATATTGGGACAGGGGTCAATCAGCCCCAGCATTTT	CASLNIGTGVNQPQHF
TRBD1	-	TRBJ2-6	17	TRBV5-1	TGCGCCAGCAGCTTGGCACAGGGGGCTGCCGGGGCCAACGTCCTGACTTTC	CASSLAQGAAGANVLTF